This is a list of T cell receptor beta chains from one sample in a study of T cell clonotyping in hematopoietic cell transplantation. Method: immunoSEQ multiplex PCR; TCRdb's copy keeps in-frame clones and lacks some. The table lists roughly 4,600 clones, about 95% of them singletons. The sample here was PBMCs, taken 180 days after allogeneic stem cell transplant. These receptors were collected from a male patient between 55 and 70 years old who had an allogeneic stem cell transplant from a related donor, so the T cells may come from the graft donor. Some clones in this sample may be carry-over from other donors' samples. Each CDR3 is given with its conserved first and last residue. Fields, in order: J gene, D gene, V gene, CDR3 protein, CDR3 DNA. A D gene is named only where the DNA matches it firmly.

>TRBJ2-7|NA|TRBV28
CASSLTSGGSYEQYF
TGTGCCAGCAGTCTGACCTCCGGGGGTTCCTACGAGCAGTACTTC
>TRBJ2-2|NA|TRBV6-1
CASSEGDTGELFF
TGTGCCAGCAGTGAGGGGGACACCGGGGAGCTGTTTTTT
>TRBJ1-1|NA|TRBV28
CASSSNGQSGNTEAFF
TGTGCCAGCAGCTCAAACGGACAGTCCGGAAACACTGAAGCTTTCTTT
>TRBJ1-2|NA|TRBV30
CAWGSLRTF
TGTGCCTGGGGGAGCCTCAGAACCTTC
>TRBJ2-3|TRBD2|TRBV5-1
CASSLPSGGVTDTQYF
TGCGCCAGCAGCTTGCCCAGCGGGGGAGTGACAGATACGCAGTATTTT
>TRBJ2-7|NA|TRBV6-6
CASSQPPDYEQYF
TGTGCCAGCAGTCAACCCCCCGACTACGAGCAGTACTTC
>TRBJ1-1|NA|TRBV6-6
CASTPGWMNTEAFF
TGTGCCAGCACCCCAGGCTGGATGAACACTGAAGCTTTCTTT
>TRBJ1-2|NA|TRBV30
CAWNTGRINYGYTF
TGTGCCTGGAACACAGGGAGGATTAACTATGGCTACACCTTC
>TRBJ2-1|TRBD2|TRBV30
CAWRQAGGYNEQFF
TGTGCCTGGAGACAGGCGGGAGGATACAATGAGCAGTTCTTC
>TRBJ1-2|NA|TRBV7-3
CASSLGGQLPSGYTF
TGTGCCAGCAGCTTGGGGGGGCAACTACCGTCTGGCTACACCTTC
>TRBJ1-1|NA|TRBV11-3
CASSLEVGTEAFF
TGTGCCAGCAGCTTAGAGGTGGGCACTGAAGCTTTCTTT
>TRBJ1-1|NA|TRBV5-8
CASSLGTLMNTEAFF
TGTGCCAGCAGCTTGGGGACCTTAATGAACACTGAAGCTTTCTTT
>TRBJ1-1|TRBD1|TRBV6-5
CASVGQGLPEAFF
TGTGCCAGCGTCGGACAGGGCCTGCCTGAAGCTTTCTTT
>TRBJ1-1|NA|TRBV27
CASSVQGYTEAFF
TGTGCCAGCAGTGTCCAGGGGTACACTGAAGCTTTCTTT
>TRBJ1-4|TRBD1|TRBV5-1
CASSITGTGAAEKLFF
TGCGCCAGCAGCATTACCGGGACAGGGGCCGCAGAAAAACTGTTTTTT